This T cell receptor beta chain emerged from a study of T cells after yellow fever vaccination. This clonotype was observed at least ten times. Its antigen is still unknown. Trimming shortened V by 1 base and J by 8 bases, and 12 bases separated the two germline ends. Germline-derived CDR1 and CDR2 are MNHNS and SASEGT. CDR3 size: 15 residues. Generation of TCR cDNA used 5'RACE template switching (which added a universal primer site and UMIs). TCRdb re-analysed the 5' RACE reads in MiXCR, keeping a single row per CDR3 protein. The repertoire holds approximately 160,000 distinct CDR3 sequences, 5.5% to 8% seen once, with just under 3% in the top ten. Overall study findings and caveats: A weaker secondary response peaked on day 5, the primary on day 15. Clones that expanded after primary vaccination mostly reappeared after the booster (96% CD4, 75% to 90% CD8).

The TCR sequence derives from a man aged 18 to 29 who received the YFV17D yellow fever vaccine. The gene calls are TRBV6-1 and TRBJ1-6; D ambiguous. Sequencing used CD4+ T cells sorted from PBMCs, obtained on the day of the first yellow fever vaccination. Here the CDR3 DNA reads TGTGCCAGCAGTGAAGATCGATGGGCGGATTCACCCCTCCACTTT. Its protein is CASSEDRWADSPLHF.